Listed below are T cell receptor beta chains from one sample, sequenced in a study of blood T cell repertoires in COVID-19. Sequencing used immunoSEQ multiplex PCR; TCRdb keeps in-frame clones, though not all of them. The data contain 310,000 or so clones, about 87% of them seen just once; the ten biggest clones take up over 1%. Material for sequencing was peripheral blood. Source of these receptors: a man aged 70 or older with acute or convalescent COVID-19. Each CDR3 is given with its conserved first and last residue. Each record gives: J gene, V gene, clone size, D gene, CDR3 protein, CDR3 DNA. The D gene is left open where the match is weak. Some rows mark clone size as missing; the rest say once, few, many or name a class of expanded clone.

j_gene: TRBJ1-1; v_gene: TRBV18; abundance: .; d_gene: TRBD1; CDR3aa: CASSPRVADRESTEAFF; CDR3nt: TGTGCCAGCTCACCCCGCGTAGCCGACAGGGAGAGCACTGAAGCTTTCTTT
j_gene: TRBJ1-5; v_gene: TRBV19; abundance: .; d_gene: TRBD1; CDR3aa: CASSIGQGVIIQPQHF; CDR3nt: TGTGCCAGTAGTATCGGCCAGGGGGTTATCATTCAGCCCCAGCATTTT
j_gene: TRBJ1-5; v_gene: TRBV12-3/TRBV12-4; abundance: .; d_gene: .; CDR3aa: CASERGGNQPQHF; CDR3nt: TGTGCCAGCGAGAGGGGGGGGAATCAGCCCCAGCATTTT
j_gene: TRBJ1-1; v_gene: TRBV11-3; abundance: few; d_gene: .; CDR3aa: CASSNTWNTEAFF; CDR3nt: TGTGCCAGCAGCAATACATGGAACACTGAAGCTTTCTTT
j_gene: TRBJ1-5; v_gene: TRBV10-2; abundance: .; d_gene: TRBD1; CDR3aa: CASREQGVSQPQHF; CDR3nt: TGCGCCAGCAGAGAACAGGGGGTTAGTCAGCCCCAGCATTTT
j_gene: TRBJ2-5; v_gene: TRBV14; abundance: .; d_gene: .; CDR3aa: CASSQGAETQYF; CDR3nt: TGTGCCAGCAGCCAAGGGGCTGAGACCCAGTACTTC
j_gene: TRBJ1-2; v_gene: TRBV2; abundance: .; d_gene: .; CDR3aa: CASSRDNNYGYTF; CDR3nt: TGTGCCAGCAGTCGGGACAATAACTATGGCTACACCTTC
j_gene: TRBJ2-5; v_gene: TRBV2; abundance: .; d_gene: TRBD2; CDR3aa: CASSGTSGVQETQYF; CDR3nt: TGTGCCAGCAGTGGGACTAGCGGGGTCCAAGAGACCCAGTACTTC
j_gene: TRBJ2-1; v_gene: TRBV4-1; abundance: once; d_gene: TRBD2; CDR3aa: CASSQDWWTTSGRFSNEQFF; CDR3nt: TGCGCCAGCAGCCAAGATTGGTGGACTACTAGCGGGAGATTTTCGAATGAGCAGTTCTTC
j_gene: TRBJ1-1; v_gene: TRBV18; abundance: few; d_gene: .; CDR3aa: CASSNKVDRLNTEAFF; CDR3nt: TGTGCCAGCTCGAATAAAGTCGACAGGCTGAACACTGAAGCTTTCTTT
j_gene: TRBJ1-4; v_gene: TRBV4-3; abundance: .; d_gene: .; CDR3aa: CASSLNPRGGEKLFF; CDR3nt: TGCGCCAGCAGCCTGAACCCCAGAGGAGGTGAAAAACTGTTTTTT
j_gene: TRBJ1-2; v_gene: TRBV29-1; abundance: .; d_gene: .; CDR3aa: CSVGILTRGNYGYTF; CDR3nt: TGCAGCGTTGGCATCCTCACCCGGGGGAACTATGGCTACACCTTC
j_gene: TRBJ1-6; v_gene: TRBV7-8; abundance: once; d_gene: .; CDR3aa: CASSLGAGGQSLHF; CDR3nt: TGTGCCAGCAGCTTAGGGGCCGGAGGGCAGTCCCTCCACTTT
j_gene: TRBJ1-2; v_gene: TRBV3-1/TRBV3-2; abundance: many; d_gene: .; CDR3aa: CASSQVGVGGGYTF; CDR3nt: TGTGCCAGCAGCCAAGTCGGGGTCGGTGGTGGCTACACCTTC
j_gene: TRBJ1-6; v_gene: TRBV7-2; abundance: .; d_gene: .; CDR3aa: CASSSLTESSYNSPLHF; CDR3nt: TGTGCCAGCAGCTCCTTGACGGAGAGCTCCTATAATTCACCCCTCCACTTT
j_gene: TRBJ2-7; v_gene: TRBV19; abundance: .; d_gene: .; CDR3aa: CASSIAAGRSYEQYF; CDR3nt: TGTGCCAGTAGTATAGCTGCAGGGCGCTCCTACGAGCAGTACTTC
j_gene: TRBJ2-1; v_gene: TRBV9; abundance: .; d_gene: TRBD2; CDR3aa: CASSRSQRGYYNKQFF; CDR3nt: TGTGCCAGCAGTCGGTCCCAGCGGGGCTATTACAATAAGCAGTTCTTC
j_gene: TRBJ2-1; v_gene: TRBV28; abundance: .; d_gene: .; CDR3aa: CASSFTGSPLSYNEQFF; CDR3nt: TGTGCCAGCAGTTTTACAGGGAGTCCCCTCTCCTACAATGAGCAGTTCTTC
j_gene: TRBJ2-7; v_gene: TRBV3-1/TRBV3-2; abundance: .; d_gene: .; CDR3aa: CASSQGSGYSYEQYF; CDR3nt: TGTGCCAGCAGCCAAGGATCAGGCTATTCCTACGAGCAGTACTTC
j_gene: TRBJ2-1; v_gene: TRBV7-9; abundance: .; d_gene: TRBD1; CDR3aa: CASSLTGDEQFF; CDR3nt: TGTGCCAGCAGCCTCACAGGGGATGAGCAGTTCTTC
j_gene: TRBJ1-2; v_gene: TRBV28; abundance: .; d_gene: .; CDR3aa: CASSLGPNYGYTF; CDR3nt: TGTGCCAGCAGTTTAGGCCCTAACTATGGCTACACCTTC
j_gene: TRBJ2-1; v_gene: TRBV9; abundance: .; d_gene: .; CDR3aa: CASSVALGGEQFF; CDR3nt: TGTGCCAGCAGCGTAGCGTTAGGCGGCGAGCAGTTCTTC
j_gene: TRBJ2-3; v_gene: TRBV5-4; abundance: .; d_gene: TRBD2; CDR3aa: CASSSYSSSGGTDTQYF; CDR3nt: TGTGCCAGCAGCTCGTACTCCTCTAGCGGGGGCACAGATACGCAGTATTTT
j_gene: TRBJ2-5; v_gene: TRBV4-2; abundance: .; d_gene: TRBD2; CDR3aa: CASCRTSGAQETQYF; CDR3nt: TGTGCCAGCTGCCGGACTAGCGGGGCTCAAGAGACCCAGTACTTC
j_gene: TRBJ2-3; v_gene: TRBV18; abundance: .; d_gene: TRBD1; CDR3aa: CASSPPQGTGTDTQYF; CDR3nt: TGTGCCAGCTCACCACCACAGGGGACGGGTACAGATACGCAGTATTTT
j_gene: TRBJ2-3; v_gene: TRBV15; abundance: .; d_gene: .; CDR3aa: CATSRFFGGTPDTQYF; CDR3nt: TGTGCCACCAGCAGATTCTTTGGGGGGACTCCAGATACGCAGTATTTT
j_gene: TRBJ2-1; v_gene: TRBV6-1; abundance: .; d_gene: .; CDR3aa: CASSEHRGQQQFF; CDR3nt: TGTGCCAGCAGTGAACACAGAGGACAGCAGCAGTTCTTC
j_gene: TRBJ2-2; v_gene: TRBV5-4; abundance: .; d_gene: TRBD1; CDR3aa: CASSSYRGRAGELFF; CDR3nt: TGTGCCAGCAGCTCCTACAGGGGGCGCGCCGGGGAGCTGTTTTTT
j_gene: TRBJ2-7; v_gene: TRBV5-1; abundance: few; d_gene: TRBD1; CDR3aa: CASSPPGQGEQYF; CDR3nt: TGCGCCAGCAGCCCCCCGGGACAGGGTGAGCAGTACTTC
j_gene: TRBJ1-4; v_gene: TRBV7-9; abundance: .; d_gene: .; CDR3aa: CASSSDGRVGEKLFF; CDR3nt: TGTGCCAGCAGCTCTGATGGCAGGGTGGGTGAAAAACTGTTTTTT
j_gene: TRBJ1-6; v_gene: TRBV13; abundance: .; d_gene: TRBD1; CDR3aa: CASSPGQGGSPLHF; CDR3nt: TGTGCCAGCAGCCCGGGACAGGGAGGGTCACCCCTCCACTTT
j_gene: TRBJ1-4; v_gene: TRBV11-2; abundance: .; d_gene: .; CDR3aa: CASSRAQTNEKLFF; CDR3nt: TGTGCCAGCAGTCGAGCACAGACTAATGAAAAACTGTTTTTT
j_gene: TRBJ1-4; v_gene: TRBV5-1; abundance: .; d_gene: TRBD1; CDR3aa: CASRADPGGEKLFF; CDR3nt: TGCGCCAGCAGAGCGGACCCAGGGGGTGAAAAACTGTTTTTT
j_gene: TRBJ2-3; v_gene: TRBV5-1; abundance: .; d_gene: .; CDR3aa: CASTGAWGPDTQYF; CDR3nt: TGCGCCAGCACAGGGGCTTGGGGCCCAGATACGCAGTATTTT
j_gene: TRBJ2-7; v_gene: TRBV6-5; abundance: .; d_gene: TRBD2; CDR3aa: CASSYSSGKQYF; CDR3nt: TGTGCCAGCAGTTACTCGAGCGGGAAGCAGTACTTC
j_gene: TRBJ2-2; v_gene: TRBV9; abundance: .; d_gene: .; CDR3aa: CASTRESGTGELFF; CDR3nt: TGTGCCAGCACTAGGGAGTCCGGCACCGGGGAGCTGTTTTTT
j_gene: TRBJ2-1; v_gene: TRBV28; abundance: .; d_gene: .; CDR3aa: CASSPRGGTNEQFF; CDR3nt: TGTGCCAGCAGCCCAAGGGGGGGGACGAATGAGCAGTTCTTC